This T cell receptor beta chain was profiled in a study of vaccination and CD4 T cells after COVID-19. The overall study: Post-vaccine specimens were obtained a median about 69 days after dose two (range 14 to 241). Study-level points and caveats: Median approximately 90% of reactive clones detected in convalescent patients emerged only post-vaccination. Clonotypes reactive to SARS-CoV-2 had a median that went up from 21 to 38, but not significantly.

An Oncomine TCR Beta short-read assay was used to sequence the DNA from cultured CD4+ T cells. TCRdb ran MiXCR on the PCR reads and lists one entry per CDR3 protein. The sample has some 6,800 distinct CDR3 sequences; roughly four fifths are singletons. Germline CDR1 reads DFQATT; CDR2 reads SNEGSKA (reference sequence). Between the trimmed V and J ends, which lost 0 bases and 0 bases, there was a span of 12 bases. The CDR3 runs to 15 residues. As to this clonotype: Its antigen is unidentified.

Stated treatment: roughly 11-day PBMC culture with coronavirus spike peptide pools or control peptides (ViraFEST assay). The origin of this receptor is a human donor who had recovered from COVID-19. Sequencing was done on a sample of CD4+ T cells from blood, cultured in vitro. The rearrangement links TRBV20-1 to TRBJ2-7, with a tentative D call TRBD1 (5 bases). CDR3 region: CSARDPNRGSYEQYF. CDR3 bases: TGCAGTGCTAGAGACCCCAATAGGGGCTCCTACGAGCAGTACTTC.